These T cell receptor beta chains were read from a single sample in a study of neurological immune-mediated disorders. One entry per CDR3 protein, called by TCRdb with MiXCR from the 5' RACE reads. The sample carries some 47,000 distinct CDR3 sequences, 6% to 7% recorded once. Sequenced sample: CD4+ T cells from blood. The receptors here all came from a woman aged 40 to 50 in good health. CDR3s include the opening cysteine and the closing phenylalanine or tryptophan. The D gene is left open where the match is weak. The size of a clone is reported for some rows only, either as once, few or many, or as a class for expanded clones.

V gene	J gene	clone size	D gene	CDR3 protein	CDR3 DNA
TRBV28	TRBJ2-5	many	TRBD1	CASSLSRGQGATRRGSQYF	TGTGCCAGCAGTTTAAGCAGGGGACAGGGGGCCACCCGGAGGGGATCCCAGTACTTC
TRBV20-1	TRBJ1-5	many	NA	CSASNRGGNQPQHF	TGCAGTGCTAGTAATCGAGGAGGGAATCAGCCCCAGCATTTT
TRBV5-5	TRBJ1-1	many	TRBD1	CASSYGDSEAFF	TGTGCCAGCAGCTACGGGGACAGTGAAGCTTTCTTT
TRBV4-1	TRBJ2-5	many	TRBD2	CASSQEFLAGDPETQYF	TGCGCCAGCAGCCAAGAATTCCTAGCGGGAGACCCAGAGACCCAGTACTTC
TRBV29-1	TRBJ2-5	many	NA	CSVVVWVAHQKETQYF	TGCAGCGTTGTCGTCTGGGTAGCCCATCAGAAAGAGACCCAGTACTTC
TRBV7-8	TRBJ2-2	NA	NA	CASSLRTVNTGELFF	TGTGCCAGCAGCTTGAGGACGGTGAACACCGGGGAGCTGTTTTTT
TRBV20-1	TRBJ1-6	many	NA	CSAGQSSYNSPLHF	TGCAGTGCCGGACAGAGCTCCTATAATTCACCCCTCCACTTT
TRBV5-1	TRBJ2-2	many	NA	CASSPRGNTGELFF	TGCGCCAGCAGCCCCAGGGGGAACACCGGGGAGCTGTTTTTT
TRBV5-1	TRBJ1-2	many	NA	CASSLDSQNYGYTF	TGCGCCAGCAGTCTCGACAGCCAAAACTATGGCTACACCTTC
TRBV20-1	TRBJ2-2	many	TRBD2	CSASLAGGPGELFF	TGCAGTGCTAGTCTGGCGGGAGGTCCCGGGGAGCTGTTTTTT
TRBV12-3/TRBV12-4	TRBJ1-5	many	NA	CASAPSRGRVQPQHF	TGTGCCAGCGCCCCTTCCCGGGGGAGGGTTCAGCCCCAGCATTTT